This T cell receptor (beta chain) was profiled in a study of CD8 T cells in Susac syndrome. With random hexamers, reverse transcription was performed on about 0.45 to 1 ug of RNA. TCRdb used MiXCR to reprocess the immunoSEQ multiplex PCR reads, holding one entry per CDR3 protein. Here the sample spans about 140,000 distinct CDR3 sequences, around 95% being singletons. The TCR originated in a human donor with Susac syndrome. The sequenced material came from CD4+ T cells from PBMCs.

The CDR3 nucleotides are TGTGCCAGCAGTTCCGCGTGGGGAGGGGGCCCCTACGAGCAGTACTTC. Its translation is CASSSAWGGGPYEQYF. The rearrangement links TRBV12-3 or TRBV12-4 to TRBJ2-7; the D call may be TRBD1 or TRBD2 (7 bases each). V gave up 4 bases and J gave up 2 bases, with 18 bases separating them. The CDR3 loop spans 16 amino acids.